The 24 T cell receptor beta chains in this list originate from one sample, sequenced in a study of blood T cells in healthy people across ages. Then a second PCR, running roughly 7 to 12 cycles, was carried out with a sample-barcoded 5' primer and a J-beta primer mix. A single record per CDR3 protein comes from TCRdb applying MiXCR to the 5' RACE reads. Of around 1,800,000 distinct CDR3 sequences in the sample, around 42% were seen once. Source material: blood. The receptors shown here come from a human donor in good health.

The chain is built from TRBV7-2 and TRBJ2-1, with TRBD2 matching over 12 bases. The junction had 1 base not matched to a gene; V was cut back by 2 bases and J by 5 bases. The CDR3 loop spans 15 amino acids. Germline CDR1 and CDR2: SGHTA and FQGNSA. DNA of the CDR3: TGTGCCAGCAGCTTATGGACTAGCGGGGACAATGAGCAGTTCTTC. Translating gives CASSLWTSGDNEQFF.

The CDR3 sequence is CASSRPGRFQETQYF. DNA of the CDR3: TGTGCCAGCAGCCGACCTGGGAGGTTCCAAGAGACCCAGTACTTC. The gene calls are TRBV7-9 and TRBJ2-7, with D tentatively TRBD2 (6 bases). The J call may be incorrect, as the DNA end agrees better with TRBJ2-5. Germline V gives CDR1 SEHNR, CDR2 FQNEAQ (reference sequence). The length of the CDR3 is 15 residues.

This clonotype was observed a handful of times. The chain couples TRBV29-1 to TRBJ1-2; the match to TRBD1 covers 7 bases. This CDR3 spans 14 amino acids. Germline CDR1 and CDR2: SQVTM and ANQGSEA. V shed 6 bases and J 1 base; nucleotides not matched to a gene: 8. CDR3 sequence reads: CSVLMGQNNYGYTF. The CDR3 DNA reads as TGCAGCGTACTAATGGGACAGAATAACTATGGCTACACCTTC.

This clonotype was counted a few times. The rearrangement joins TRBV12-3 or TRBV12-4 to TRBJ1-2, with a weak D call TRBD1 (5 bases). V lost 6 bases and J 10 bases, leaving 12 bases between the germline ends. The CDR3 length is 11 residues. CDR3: CASSDSGTYTF. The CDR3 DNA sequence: TGTGCCAGCAGCGACTCAGGGACCTACACCTTC.

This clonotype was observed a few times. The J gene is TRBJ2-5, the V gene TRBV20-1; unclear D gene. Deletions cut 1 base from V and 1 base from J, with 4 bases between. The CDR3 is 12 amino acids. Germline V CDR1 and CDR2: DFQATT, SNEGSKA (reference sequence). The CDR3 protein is CSARAAQETQYF. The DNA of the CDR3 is TGCAGTGCTAGAGCTGCCCAAGAGACCCAGTACTTC.

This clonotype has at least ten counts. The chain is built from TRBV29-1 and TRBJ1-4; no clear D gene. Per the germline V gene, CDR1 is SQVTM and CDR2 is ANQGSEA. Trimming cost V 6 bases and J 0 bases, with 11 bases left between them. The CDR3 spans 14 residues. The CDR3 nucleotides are TGCAGCGTCCTGTCCGATACAACTAATGAAAAACTGTTTTTT. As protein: CSVLSDTTNEKLFF.

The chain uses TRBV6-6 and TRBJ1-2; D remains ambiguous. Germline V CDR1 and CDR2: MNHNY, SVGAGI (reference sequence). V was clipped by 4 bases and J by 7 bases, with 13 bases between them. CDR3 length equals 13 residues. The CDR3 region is CASSSAQTSGYTF. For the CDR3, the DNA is TGTGCCAGCAGTTCGGCTCAGACATCTGGCTACACCTTC.

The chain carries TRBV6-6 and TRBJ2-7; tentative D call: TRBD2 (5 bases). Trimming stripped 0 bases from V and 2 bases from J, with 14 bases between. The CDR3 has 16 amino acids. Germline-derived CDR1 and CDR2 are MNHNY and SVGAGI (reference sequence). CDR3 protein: CASSYSNGEITYEQYF. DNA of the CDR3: TGTGCCAGCAGTTACTCGAACGGGGAGATCACCTACGAGCAGTACTTC.

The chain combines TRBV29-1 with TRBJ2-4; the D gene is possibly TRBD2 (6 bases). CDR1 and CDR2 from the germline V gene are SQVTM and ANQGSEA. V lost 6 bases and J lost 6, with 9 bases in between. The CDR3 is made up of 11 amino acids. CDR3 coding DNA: TGCAGCGTCCGGGGGACAAACATTCAGTACTTC. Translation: CSVRGTNIQYF.

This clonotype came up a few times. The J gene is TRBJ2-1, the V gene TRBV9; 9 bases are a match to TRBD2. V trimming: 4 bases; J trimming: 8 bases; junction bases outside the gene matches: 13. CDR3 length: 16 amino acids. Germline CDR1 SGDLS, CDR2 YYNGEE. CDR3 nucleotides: TGTGCCAGCAGCTCCCTTCGCGGGGGGGATGGGGATGAGCAGTTCTTC. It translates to CASSSLRGGDGDEQFF.

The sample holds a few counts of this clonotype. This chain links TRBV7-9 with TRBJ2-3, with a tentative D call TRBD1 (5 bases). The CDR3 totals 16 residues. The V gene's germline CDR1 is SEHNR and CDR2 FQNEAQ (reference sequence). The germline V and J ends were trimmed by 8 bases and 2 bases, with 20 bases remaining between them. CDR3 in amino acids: CASLIAPDTYTDTQYF. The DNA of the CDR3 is TGTGCCAGCTTAATAGCCCCGGACACGTACACAGATACGCAGTATTTT.

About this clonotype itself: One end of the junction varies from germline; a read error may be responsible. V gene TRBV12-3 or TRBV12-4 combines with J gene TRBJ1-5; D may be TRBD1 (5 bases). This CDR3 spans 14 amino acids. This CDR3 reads CVSSLGAADQPQHF. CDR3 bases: TGTGTCAGCAGTTTAGGGGCAGCCGATCAGCCCCAGCATTTT.

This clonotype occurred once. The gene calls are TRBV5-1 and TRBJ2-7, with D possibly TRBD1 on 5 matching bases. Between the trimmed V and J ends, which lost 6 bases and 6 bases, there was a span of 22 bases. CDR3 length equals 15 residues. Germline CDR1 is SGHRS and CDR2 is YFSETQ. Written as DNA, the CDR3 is TGCGCCAGCATCAAATCTAAGGGGCTAGGAACCGAGCAGTACTTC. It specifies CASIKSKGLGTEQYF.

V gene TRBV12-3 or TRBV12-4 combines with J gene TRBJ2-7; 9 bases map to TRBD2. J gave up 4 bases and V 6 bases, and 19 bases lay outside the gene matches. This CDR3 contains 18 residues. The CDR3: CASSGLAKDHPRSYEQYF. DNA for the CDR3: TGTGCCAGCAGCGGACTAGCGAAAGACCACCCGAGATCATACGAGCAGTACTTC.

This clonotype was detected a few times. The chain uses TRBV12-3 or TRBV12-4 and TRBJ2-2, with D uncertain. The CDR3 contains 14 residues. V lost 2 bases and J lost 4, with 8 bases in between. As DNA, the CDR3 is TGTGCCAGCAGTTTACAGCGTTCCACCGGGGAGCTGTTTTTT. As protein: CASSLQRSTGELFF.

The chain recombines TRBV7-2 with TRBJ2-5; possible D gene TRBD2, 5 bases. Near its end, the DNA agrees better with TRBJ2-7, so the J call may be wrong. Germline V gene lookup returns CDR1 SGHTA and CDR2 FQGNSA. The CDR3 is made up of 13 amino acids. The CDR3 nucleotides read TGTGCCAGCAGCTTAGCGCGGGTTAACGAGCAGTACTTC. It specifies CASSLARVNEQYF.

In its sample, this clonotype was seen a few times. The CDR3 region has the DNA TGTGCCAGCAGTTACGGTGAGCAGTTCTTC. It yields the protein CASSYGEQFF. V usage is TRBV6-2 or TRBV6-3 and J usage is TRBJ2-1; D is uncertain. This CDR3 has 10 residues. With 2 bases removed from V and 9 bases from J, the gap between germline ends came to 2 bases. Germline assignment: CDR1 MNHEY and CDR2 SVGEGT.

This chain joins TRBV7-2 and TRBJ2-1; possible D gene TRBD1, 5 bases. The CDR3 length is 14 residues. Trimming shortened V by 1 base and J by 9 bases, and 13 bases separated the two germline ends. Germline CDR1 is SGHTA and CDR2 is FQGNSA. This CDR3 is CASSLGVQGGEQFF. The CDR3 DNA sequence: TGTGCCAGCAGCTTAGGGGTTCAGGGCGGTGAGCAGTTCTTC.

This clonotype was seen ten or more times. The CDR3 region has the DNA TGTGCCAGCAGCCAAGGGAATGGCTACACCTTC. Encoded protein: CASSQGNGYTF. The chain employs TRBV3-1 and TRBJ1-2; D unclear. Germline lookup yields CDR1 LGHDT and CDR2 YNNKEL (reference sequence). V lost 1 base to trimming and J lost 6 bases, with 3 bases between them. The length of the CDR3 is 11 residues.

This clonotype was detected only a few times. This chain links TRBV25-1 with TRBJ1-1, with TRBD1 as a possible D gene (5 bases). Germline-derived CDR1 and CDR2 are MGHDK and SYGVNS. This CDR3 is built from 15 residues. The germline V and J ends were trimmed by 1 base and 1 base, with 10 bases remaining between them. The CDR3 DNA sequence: TGTGCCAGCAGTGAATGGGGGGATCAGAACACTGAAGCTTTCTTT. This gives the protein CASSEWGDQNTEAFF.

The chain's CDR3 is CSARSGSDRPQHF. DNA for the CDR3: TGCAGTGCTAGGAGTGGCAGCGATCGACCCCAGCATTTT. The gene calls are TRBV20-1 and TRBJ1-5, with D uncertain. Per germline, CDR1 DFQATT and CDR2 SNEGSKA (reference sequence). The V end was cut by 3 bases, the J end by 10 bases, with 16 bases between. This CDR3 region has 13 residues.

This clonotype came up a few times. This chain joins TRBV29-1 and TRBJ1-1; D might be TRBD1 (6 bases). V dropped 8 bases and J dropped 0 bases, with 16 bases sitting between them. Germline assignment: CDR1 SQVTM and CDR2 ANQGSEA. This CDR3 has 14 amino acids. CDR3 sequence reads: CSTSGDTLNTEAFF. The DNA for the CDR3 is TGCAGCACTTCGGGGGACACCCTGAACACTGAAGCTTTCTTT.

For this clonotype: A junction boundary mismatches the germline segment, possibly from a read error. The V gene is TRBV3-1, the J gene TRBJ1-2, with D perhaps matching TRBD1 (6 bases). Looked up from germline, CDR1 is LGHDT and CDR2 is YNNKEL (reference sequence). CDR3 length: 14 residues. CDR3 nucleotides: TGTACCAGCAGCCAAGGTAACAGGGCCTATGGCTACACCTTC. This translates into CTSSQGNRAYGYTF.

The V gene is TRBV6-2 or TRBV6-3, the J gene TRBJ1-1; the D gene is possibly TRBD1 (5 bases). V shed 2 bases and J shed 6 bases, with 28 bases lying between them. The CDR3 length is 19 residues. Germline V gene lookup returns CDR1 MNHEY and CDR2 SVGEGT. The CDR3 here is CASSYIRGTTVGGSSEAFF. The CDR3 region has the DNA TGTGCCAGCAGTTACATACGCGGGACGACTGTAGGAGGCTCTTCTGAAGCTTTCTTT.